Reported below is one T cell receptor (beta chain). The authors prepared the TCRbeta library with unique molecular identifiers. TCRdb called the PCR reads again in MiXCR, with one record for every CDR3 protein. The sample carries 440,000 or so distinct CDR3 sequences, 43% recorded once. This sample was taken from a study of T-cell reconstitution after alpha-beta-depleted transplantation in children. The CDR3 is made up of 15 amino acids. Germline V gene data show CDR1 as SGHAT and CDR2 as FQNNGV. Germline trimming cut 4 bases from V and 7 bases from J; bases unmatched to any gene: 8. The TCR comes from a girl aged 2-15 years with aplastic anemia, due to receive a stem cell transplant. This sequence joins TRBV11-2 and TRBJ2-7, with 12 positions matching TRBD1. This sample comprised PBMCs, obtained before TCRalphabeta/CD19-depleted stem cell transplant. CDR3 DNA sequence: TGTGCCAGCAGCTCCCGGGACAGGGGGCGTAGGGAGCAGTACTTC. The encoded protein is CASSSRDRGRREQYF.